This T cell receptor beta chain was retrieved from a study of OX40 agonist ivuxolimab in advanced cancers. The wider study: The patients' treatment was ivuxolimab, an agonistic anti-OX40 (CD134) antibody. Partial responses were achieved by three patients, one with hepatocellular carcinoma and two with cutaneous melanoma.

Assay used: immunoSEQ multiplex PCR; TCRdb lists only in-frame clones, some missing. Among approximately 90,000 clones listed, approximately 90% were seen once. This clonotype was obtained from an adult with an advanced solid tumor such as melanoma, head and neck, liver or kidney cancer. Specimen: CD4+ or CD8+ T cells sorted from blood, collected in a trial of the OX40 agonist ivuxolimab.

As DNA, the CDR3 is TGTGCCAGCAGTAATCCAGGCCGACTCAATCAGCCCCAGCATTTT. Translation gives CASSNPGRLNQPQHF. The genes are TRBV28 and TRBJ1-5; no reliable D call. The V gene lost 5 bases and the J gene lost 3 bases, with 14 bases spanning the gap. Germline loops: CDR1 MDHEN, CDR2 SYDVKM. The CDR3 consists of 15 residues.